A selection of T cell receptor beta chains follows, all from one sample in a study of blood T cell repertoires in COVID-19. Clones were read by immunoSEQ multiplex PCR, and TCRdb kept only the in-frame ones, dropping some. The sample includes roughly 180,000 clones, 81% seen only once; the top ten take roughly 5.7%. Input material: PBMCs or T cells enriched from blood (not recorded which). These receptor sequences come from a woman aged 40 to 55 with acute COVID-19. The CDR3 runs from the conserved cysteine through the conserved F or W. Fields, in order: CDR3 length, clone size, D gene, J gene, V gene, CDR3 DNA, CDR3 protein. D genes are given only for firm matches. Size values are once, few and many counts, or a class for expanded clones, and some rows have none.

19	.	.	TRBJ2-1	TRBV4-1	TGCGCCAGCAGCCTCCGATGGCCGGACGGGGTCGGAGTTAACAATGAGCAGTTCTTC	CASSLRWPDGVGVNNEQFF
18	.	TRBD1	TRBJ1-2	TRBV3-1/TRBV3-2	TGTGCCAGCAGCCAAGTGGGAGGGACAGGGATACGTCGGAAGGGCTACACCTTC	CASSQVGGTGIRRKGYTF
16	.	TRBD2	TRBJ2-1	TRBV3-1/TRBV3-2	TGTGCCAGCAGTATCAGTAGGTGGGAGGGCCGCAATGAGCAGTTCTTC	CASSISRWEGRNEQFF
13	.	TRBD1	TRBJ1-2	TRBV13	TGTGCCAGCAGCTTCAGACAGGGATGGGGCTACACCTTC	CASSFRQGWGYTF
13	few	.	TRBJ1-2	TRBV5-6	TGTGCCAGCAGCTTGGGGGCAGGGGCTGGCTACACCTTC	CASSLGAGAGYTF
13	.	.	TRBJ2-7	TRBV3-1/TRBV3-2	TGTGCCAGCAGCCGGCCCCTGCATCCCGAGCAGTACTTC	CASSRPLHPEQYF
16	.	TRBD2	TRBJ2-1	TRBV5-6	TGTGCCAGCAGCTTGATTGCGTCTAGCGGGAGCAATGAGCAGTTCTTC	CASSLIASSGSNEQFF
17	.	TRBD1	TRBJ1-2	TRBV4-1	TGCGCCAGCAGCCAAGCTGGGACAGGGGGAATAAAATATGGCTACACCTTC	CASSQAGTGGIKYGYTF
15	few	TRBD1	TRBJ1-4	TRBV5-1	TGCGCCAGCAGCTCAACCGGGACAGGTGGTGAAAAACTGTTTTTT	CASSSTGTGGEKLFF
15	.	.	TRBJ1-2	TRBV25-1	TGTGCCAGCAGTGAACCGACAGCAGGTCTCTATGGCTACACCTTC	CASSEPTAGLYGYTF
13	few	.	TRBJ2-7	TRBV5-1	TGCGCCAGCAGCCGGGACTTATCATACGAGCAGTACTTC	CASSRDLSYEQYF
15	.	TRBD1	TRBJ2-3	TRBV6-5	TGTGCCAGCAGACGAGACCCAGGGGGCCCAGATACGCAGTATTTT	CASRRDPGGPDTQYF
16	.	TRBD2	TRBJ2-1	TRBV5-4	TGTGCCAGCAGCTTGAAAAGCGGGATTGTGTACAATGAGCAGTTCTTC	CASSLKSGIVYNEQFF
14	.	TRBD2	TRBJ2-5	TRBV10-3	TGTGCCATCAGGACGGGACTAGCGGTAGAGACCCAGTACTTC	CAIRTGLAVETQYF
14	.	TRBD1	TRBJ1-1	TRBV5-1	TGCGCCAGCAGCTCGGGACAGTTAAACACTGAAGCTTTCTTT	CASSSGQLNTEAFF
14	.	.	TRBJ1-5	TRBV2	TGTGCCAGCACCTTAATGGAGAGCAATCAGCCCCAGCATTTT	CASTLMESNQPQHF
16	.	.	TRBJ1-2	TRBV15	TGTGCCACCAGCAGAGGTGTCAACGAAATAGAGGATCGTGACACCTTC	CATSRGVNEIEDRDTF
14	.	.	TRBJ1-2	TRBV3-1/TRBV3-2	TGTGCCAGCAGCTCTCGGACAGACTTAGGGGGCTACACCTTC	CASSSRTDLGGYTF
14	.	.	TRBJ2-2	TRBV2	TGTGCCAGCAGTCAAACAGGGAACACTGGGGAGCTGTTTTTT	CASSQTGNTGELFF
12	.	TRBD2	TRBJ2-1	TRBV24-1	TGTGCCACCGAGGGACTAGACAATGAGCAGTTCTTC	CATEGLDNEQFF
13	.	.	TRBJ2-2	TRBV5-4	TGTGCCAGCAGCCCCCGGAACACCGGGGAGCTGTTTTTT	CASSPRNTGELFF
15	.	TRBD2	TRBJ2-7	TRBV11-2	TGTGCCAGCAGCTTAGATCCTAGCGGGACTGTGGAGCAGTACTTC	CASSLDPSGTVEQYF
15	.	TRBD2	TRBJ2-1	TRBV7-8	TGTGCCAGCAGCTTAGAGGGAACTAGCGTGGGTGAGCAGTTCTTC	CASSLEGTSVGEQFF
13	.	.	TRBJ1-2	TRBV28	TGTGCCAGCAGTTTAACTGCCTCCTATGGCTACACCTTC	CASSLTASYGYTF